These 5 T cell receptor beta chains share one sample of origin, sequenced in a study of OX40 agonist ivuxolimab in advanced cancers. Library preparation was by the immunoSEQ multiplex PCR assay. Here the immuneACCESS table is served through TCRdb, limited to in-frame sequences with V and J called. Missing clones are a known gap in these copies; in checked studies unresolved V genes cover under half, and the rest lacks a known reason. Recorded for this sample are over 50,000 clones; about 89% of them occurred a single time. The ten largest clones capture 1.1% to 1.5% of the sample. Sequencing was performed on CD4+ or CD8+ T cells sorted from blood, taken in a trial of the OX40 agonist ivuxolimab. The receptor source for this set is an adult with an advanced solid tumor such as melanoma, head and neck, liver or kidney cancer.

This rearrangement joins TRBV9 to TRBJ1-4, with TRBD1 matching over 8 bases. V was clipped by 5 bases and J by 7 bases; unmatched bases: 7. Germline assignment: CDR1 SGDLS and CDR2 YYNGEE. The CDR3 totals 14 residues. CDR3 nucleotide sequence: TGTGCCAGCAGTTCAGGACAGGGTAGTGAAAAACTGTTTTTT. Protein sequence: CASSSGQGSEKLFF.

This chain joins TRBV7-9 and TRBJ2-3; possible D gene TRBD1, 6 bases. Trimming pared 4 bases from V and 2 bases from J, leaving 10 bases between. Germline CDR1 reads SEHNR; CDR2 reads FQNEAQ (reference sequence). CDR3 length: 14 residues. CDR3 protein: CASSSGQTTDTQYF. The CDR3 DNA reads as TGTGCCAGCAGCTCCGGACAGACCACAGATACGCAGTATTTT.

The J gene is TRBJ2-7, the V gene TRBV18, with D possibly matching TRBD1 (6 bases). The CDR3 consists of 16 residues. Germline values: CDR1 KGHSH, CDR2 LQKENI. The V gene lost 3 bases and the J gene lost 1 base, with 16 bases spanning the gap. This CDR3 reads CASSPQEATGSYEQYF. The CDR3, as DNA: TGTGCCAGCTCACCTCAGGAAGCGACAGGATCCTACGAGCAGTACTTC.

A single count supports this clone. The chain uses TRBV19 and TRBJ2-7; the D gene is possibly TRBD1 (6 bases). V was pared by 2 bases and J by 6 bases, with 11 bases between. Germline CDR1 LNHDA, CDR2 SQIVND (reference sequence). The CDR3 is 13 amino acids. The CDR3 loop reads CASSIQGLGEQYF. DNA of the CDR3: TGTGCCAGTAGTATACAGGGGTTGGGCGAGCAGTACTTC.

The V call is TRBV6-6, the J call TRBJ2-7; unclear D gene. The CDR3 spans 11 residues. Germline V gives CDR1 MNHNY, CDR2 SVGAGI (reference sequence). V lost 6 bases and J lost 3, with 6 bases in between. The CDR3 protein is CASSPNYEQYF. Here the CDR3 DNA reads TGTGCCAGCAGCCCGAACTACGAGCAGTACTTC.